This TCR beta chain is drawn from a study of shared clonotypes between healthy human individuals (dated by TCRdb to the early 2020s). A note on the overall study: A few men and two women, aged 18 to 49 years, made up the cohort. For each donor, three plates each were used for CD4 naive and CD4 memory, two plates were used for CD8 naive, and one plate was used for CD8 memory. To estimate repertoire size and how much clonotypes are shared between individuals, the study performed deep sequencing of blood TCR repertoires from roughly five healthy adults. To increase sequencing depth and limit assay-specific biases, TCR repertoire library preparation and sequencing were carried out by different laboratories using diverse techniques. Per donor, leukapheresis produced somewhere between about 0.94 and 8.9 billion PBMCs. What the work shows at the level of the full study, not this receptor alone: Pairwise subsampling led to the expectation that sequencing depth would affect the degree of clonotype sharing among donors. Incomplete sequencing was indicated by rarefaction of sorted-subset datasets, despite the large sequencing depth. The genetic and exposure-history diversity represented was limited by the small number of donors. Sampling was restricted to blood, and TCR repertoires in tissues likely differ from the TCR repertoires found in blood. Across four donors, approximately 5% of naive CD4, roughly 3.8% of naive CD8, 2% to 2.5% of memory CD4, and under 0.45% of memory CD8 clonotypes were shared. Naive subsets generally had larger estimated clonotype richness than memory subsets. Compared with non-shared clonotypes, clonotypes shared by all four sorted-subset donors had higher generation probabilities.

Comment on this clone: It has no known antigen specificity. No base qualities exist here, and no much larger clone lies one base off it.

The germline V and J ends show losses of 6 bases and 14 bases respectively, and no gene match explains 11 bases of the junction. The CDR3 covers 13 residues, taking in both the cysteine and the phenylalanine. Only the CDR3 region is kept as DNA, spanning 39 bases read in frame from base 1. The germline V gene yields MRHNA for CDR1 and SNTAGT for CDR2. Using the deep immunoSEQ assay, TCR CDR3 regions were amplified from genomic DNA by multiplex PCR. Genomic DNA extracted from each cell subset was distributed evenly over all wells of several immunoSEQ 96-well plates, and each plate served as one replicate. For sorted subsets, roughly 200 ng of genomic DNA, equivalent to roughly 33,000 T cell genomes, went into each replicate PCR. Purified libraries were quantified with a Qubit 3.0 fluorometer, sized on a Bioanalyzer 2100, and re-quantified with the KAPA Library Quantification kit. Every immunoSEQ 96-well plate was sequenced on a dedicated single-read 150-cycle Illumina NextSeq 550 flow cell. Processing in the source paper ran as follows. The immunoSEQ output contained only junctional sequences without quality scores, so filtering could not match that applied to full-length reads. Sequences were annotated with PyIR, a Python wrapper for IgBLAST v1.9, and V/J genes and CDR3 were assigned using IMGT germline references. Reads were filtered out if the reads had weak V/J assignments (E-value above 1e-6), no CDR3, stop codons, out-of-frame junctions, or ambiguous translated residues. V3J clonotypes were defined by identical inferred V gene, J gene, and CDR3 amino acid sequence. Percentage overlap between repertoires was calculated by dividing the number of shared unique clonotypes by the size of the smaller repertoire. Repertoire richness was assessed with RTK rarefaction, the Chao1 estimator, and Recon v2.1 estimates of unobserved clonotypes. OLGA was used to compute generation probabilities for all TCRbeta clonotypes that the gDNA method yielded from a handful of donors. In TCRdb, the immuneACCESS table is reduced to in-frame sequences with V and J assigned. These tables do not hold every clone; where another copy was compared, an unresolved V gene accounts for under half, and the others remain unexplained. For V, J and clone size, that table is used; D and trimming come from the DNA. This sample lists about 2.1 million clones; approximately 92% were detected once. The ten largest clones represent under 2% of the sample.

For the CD8 naive samples, CD45RO-negative cells were positively selected for CCR7, yielding a CD45RA+CCR7+ population from which TemRA cells were excluded. The donors were healthy, HIV-negative adults with no recently reported acute infections or vaccinations. Every donor was a Caucasian adult residing in Nashville, Tennessee, USA. Blood was obtained by leukapheresis, after which PBMCs were separated by Ficoll-Histopaque density gradient centrifugation and cryopreserved in liquid nitrogen vapor phase. Analytical flow cytometry was used to check the purity and quantity of every magnetically sorted T cell population. Genomic DNA was isolated from each sorted fraction and quantified by UV absorbance on a Nanodrop 2000c.

The receptor comes from a man aged 18 to 29 in good health. Some clones in this sample may be carry-over from other donors' samples. The V and J genes are TRBV6-4 and TRBJ2-1, with TRBD1 identical over 9 junction bases. Sequenced: naive CD8+ T cells from PBMCs. The sample's cell subset or site label is to be understood as: CD45RA+CCR7+. The bases are TGTGCCAGCAGGACGGACTCGGGGACAGGGAAGTTCTTC. It is translated as CASRTDSGTGKFF.